Reported below is one TCR beta chain. The sample originates from a study of PD-L1 blockade in urothelial cancer. Study context: From 2014, patients received atezolizumab, given as 1,200 mg intravenously every 3 weeks.

Deletions cut 3 bases from V and 1 base from J, with 7 bases between. This CDR3 spans 14 amino acids. Germline values: CDR1 KGHSH, CDR2 LQKENI. The templates were synthetic TCR analogs, and they were spiked into each PCR. Generated by immunoSEQ multiplex PCR, the TCRdb table keeps only in-frame clones and is missing some. The data hold roughly 130,000 clones, with approximately 88% observed a single time. Time point noted: pretreatment peripheral blood. This receptor was taken from a man aged 50 or older with urothelial cancer. The gene calls are TRBV18 and TRBJ1-3; no firm D call. This material consisted of PBMCs, taken around atezolizumab (anti-PD-L1) treatment. The CDR3 sequence is CASSPNESGNTIYF. CDR3 DNA: TGTGCCAGCTCACCGAACGAGTCTGGAAACACCATATATTTT.